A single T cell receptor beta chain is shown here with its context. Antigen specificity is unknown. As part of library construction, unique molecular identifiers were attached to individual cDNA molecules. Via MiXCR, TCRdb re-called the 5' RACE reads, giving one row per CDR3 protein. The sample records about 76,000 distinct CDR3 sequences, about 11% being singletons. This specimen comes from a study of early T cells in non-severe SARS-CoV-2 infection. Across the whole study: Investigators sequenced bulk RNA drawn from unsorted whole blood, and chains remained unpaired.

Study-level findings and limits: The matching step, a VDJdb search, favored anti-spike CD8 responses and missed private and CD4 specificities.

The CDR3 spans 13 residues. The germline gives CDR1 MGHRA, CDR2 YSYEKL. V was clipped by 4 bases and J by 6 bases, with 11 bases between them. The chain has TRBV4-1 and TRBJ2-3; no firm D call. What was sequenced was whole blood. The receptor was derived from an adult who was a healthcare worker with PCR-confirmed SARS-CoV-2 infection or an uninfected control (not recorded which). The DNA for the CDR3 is TGCGCCAGCAGCCCACCAGGACGCGATACGCAGTATTTT. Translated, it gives CASSPPGRDTQYF.